A single TCR beta chain is shown here with its context. The data were produced by immunoSEQ multiplex PCR, yet TCRdb's version contains in-frame clones alone and is incomplete. The sample carries about 190,000 clones, just under 80% recorded once. This entry comes from a study of blood T cell repertoires in COVID-19. On the study more broadly: The origin of the acute and convalescent COVID-19 samples was the United States, Italy and Spain. Sources were T cells, B-cell-depleted T cells, or PBMCs; the material itself was cDNA or gDNA.

Between the trimmed V and J ends, which lost 0 bases and 1 base, there was a span of 11 bases. The length of the CDR3 is 16 residues. Germline CDR1 reads WSHSY; CDR2 reads SAAADI. The TCR sequence derives from an elderly woman with active or convalescent COVID-19. The J gene is TRBJ2-3, the V gene TRBV10-2; D is perhaps TRBD2 (5 bases). Sequenced material: peripheral blood. The DNA of the CDR3 is TGCGCCAGCAGTGAGTCCGCGACTAAAGGCACAGATACGCAGTATTTT. Amino acid sequence: CASSESATKGTDTQYF.